This TCR beta chain was sequenced during a study of blood T cell repertoires in COVID-19. Across the whole study: COVID-19 samples, acute and convalescent, were from the United States, Italy and Spain. Nucleic acid was either cDNA or gDNA, and it came from T cells, B-cell-depleted T cells, or PBMCs.

Source study methods: Reference gene primer amplification yielded estimated nucleated cell counts. TCRdb's table, derived via immunoSEQ multiplex PCR, lists solely in-frame clones and lacks some. The V and J calls and clone size come from that table; D and trimming were worked out from the DNA. The table shows over 100,000 clones, with 80% to 90% occurring only once. The germline V gene encodes CDR1 MDHEN and CDR2 SYDVKM. There are 11 residues in the CDR3. Deletions cut 7 bases from V and 0 bases from J, with 3 bases between. The sequencing sample was made of peripheral blood. The TCR was taken from a human donor in a cohort sampled during active COVID-19. The chain employs TRBV28 and TRBJ1-1, with no clear D. The CDR3 here is CASTVNTEAFF. The CDR3 bases are TGTGCCAGCACCGTGAACACTGAAGCTTTCTTT.